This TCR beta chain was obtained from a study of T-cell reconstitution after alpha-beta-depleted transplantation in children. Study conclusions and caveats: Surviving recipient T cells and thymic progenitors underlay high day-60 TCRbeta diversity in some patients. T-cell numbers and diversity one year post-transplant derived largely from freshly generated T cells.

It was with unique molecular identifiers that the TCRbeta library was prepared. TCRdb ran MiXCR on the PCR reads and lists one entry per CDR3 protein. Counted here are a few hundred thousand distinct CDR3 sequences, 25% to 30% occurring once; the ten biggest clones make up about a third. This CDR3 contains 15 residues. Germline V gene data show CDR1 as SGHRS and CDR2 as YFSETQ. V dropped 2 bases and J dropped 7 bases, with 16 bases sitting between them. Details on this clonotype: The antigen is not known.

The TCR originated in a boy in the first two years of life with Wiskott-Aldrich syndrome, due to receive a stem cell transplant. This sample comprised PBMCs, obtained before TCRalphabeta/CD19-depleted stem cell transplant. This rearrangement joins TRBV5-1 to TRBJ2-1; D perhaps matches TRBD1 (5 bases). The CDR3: CASSFTVGVGNEQFF. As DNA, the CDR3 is TGCGCCAGCAGCTTCACAGTAGGGGTTGGGAATGAGCAGTTCTTC.